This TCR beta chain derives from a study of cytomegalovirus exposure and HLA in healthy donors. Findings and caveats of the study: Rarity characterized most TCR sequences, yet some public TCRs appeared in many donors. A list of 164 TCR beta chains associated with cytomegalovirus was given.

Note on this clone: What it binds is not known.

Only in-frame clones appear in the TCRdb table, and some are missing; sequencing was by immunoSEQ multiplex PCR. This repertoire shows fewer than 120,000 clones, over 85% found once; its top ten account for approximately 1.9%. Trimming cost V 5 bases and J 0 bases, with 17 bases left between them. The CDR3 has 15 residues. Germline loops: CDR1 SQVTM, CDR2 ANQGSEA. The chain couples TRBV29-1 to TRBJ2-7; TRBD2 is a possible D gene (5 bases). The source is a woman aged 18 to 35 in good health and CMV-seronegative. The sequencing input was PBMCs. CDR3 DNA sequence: TGCAGCGTTCTAGCTCCCGACCCGCGCTCCTACGAGCAGTACTTC. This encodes CSVLAPDPRSYEQYF.